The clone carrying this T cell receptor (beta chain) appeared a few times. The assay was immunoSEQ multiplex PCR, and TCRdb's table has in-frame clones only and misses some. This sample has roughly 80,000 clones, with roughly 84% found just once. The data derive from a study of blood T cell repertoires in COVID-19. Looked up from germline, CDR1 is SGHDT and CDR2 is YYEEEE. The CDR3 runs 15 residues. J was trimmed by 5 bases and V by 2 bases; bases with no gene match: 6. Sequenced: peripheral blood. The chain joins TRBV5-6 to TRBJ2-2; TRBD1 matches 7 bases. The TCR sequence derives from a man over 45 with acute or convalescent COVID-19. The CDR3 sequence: CASSLRGLGTGELFF. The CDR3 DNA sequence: TGTGCCAGCAGCTTAAGGGGGCTGGGAACCGGGGAGCTGTTTTTT. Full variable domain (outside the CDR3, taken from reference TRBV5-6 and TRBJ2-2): DAGVTQSPTHLIKTRGQQVTLRCSPKSGHDTVSWYQQALGQGPQFIFQYYEEEERQRGNFPDRFSGHQFPNYSSELNVNALLLGDSALYLCASSLRGLGTGELFFGEGSRLTVL.